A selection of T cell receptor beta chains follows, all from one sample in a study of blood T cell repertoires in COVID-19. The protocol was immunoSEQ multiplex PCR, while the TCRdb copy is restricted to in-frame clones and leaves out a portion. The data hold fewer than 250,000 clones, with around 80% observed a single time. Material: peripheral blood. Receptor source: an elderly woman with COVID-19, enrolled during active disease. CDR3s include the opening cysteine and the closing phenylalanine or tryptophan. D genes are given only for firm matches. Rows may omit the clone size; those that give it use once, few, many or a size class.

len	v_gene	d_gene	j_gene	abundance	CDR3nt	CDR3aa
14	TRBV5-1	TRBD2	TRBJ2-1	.	TGCGCCAGCAGCAAGGGACTAGTCAGCAATGAGCAGTTCTTC	CASSKGLVSNEQFF
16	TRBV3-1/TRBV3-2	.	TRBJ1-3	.	TGTGCCAGCAGCTTCCAAGGGGGAGCGTCTGGAAACACCATATATTTT	CASSFQGGASGNTIYF
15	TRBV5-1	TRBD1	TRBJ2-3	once	TGCGCCAGCAGCGAGGACAGGGGGCATACAGATACGCAGTATTTT	CASSEDRGHTDTQYF
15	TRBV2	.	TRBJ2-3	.	TGTGCCAGCAGTGAAAAGCGAGGCCCCACAGATACGCAGTATTTT	CASSEKRGPTDTQYF
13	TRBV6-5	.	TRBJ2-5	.	TGTGCCAGCGTCACTCCTGGGGCAGAGACCCAGTACTTC	CASVTPGAETQYF
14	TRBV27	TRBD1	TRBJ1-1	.	TGTGCCAGCAGTTTGCAGAGGACAGGCACTGAAGCTTTCTTT	CASSLQRTGTEAFF
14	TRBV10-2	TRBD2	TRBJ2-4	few	TGCGCCAGCAGTCGGACTAGCGGAGGAGACATTCAGTACTTC	CASSRTSGGDIQYF
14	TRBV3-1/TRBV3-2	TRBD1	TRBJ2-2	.	TGTGCCAGCAGCCAAAACAGGGGCAGCGGGGAGCTGTTTTTT	CASSQNRGSGELFF
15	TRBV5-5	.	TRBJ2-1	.	TGTGCCAGCAGCTTGGAATTCTGGGCTTCCGATGAGCAGTTCTTC	CASSLEFWASDEQFF
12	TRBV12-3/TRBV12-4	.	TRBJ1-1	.	TGTGCCAGCAGTCTCCCTGGGGGGTGGGCTTTCTTT	CASSLPGGWAFF
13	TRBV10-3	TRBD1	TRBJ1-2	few	TGTGCCATCACCCCGGGACAGGGAAATGGCTACACCTTC	CAITPGQGNGYTF
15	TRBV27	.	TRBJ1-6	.	TGTGCCAGCAGTTTATCGGAAGGGGCTGGTTCACCCCTCCACTTT	CASSLSEGAGSPLHF
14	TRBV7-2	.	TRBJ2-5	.	TGTGCCAGCAGCTTCAGGGGACACCAAGAGACCCAGTACTTC	CASSFRGHQETQYF
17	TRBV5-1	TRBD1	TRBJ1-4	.	TGCGCCAGCAGCCCCGGGACAGGGGGCGGCCCCTGGGAAAAACTGTTTTTT	CASSPGTGGGPWEKLFF
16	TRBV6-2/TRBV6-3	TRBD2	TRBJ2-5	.	TGTGCCAGCAGTTACTCTGTCCTAGCGGGGGAAGAGACCCAGTACTTC	CASSYSVLAGEETQYF
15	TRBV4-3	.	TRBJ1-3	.	TGCGCCAGCAGCCAAGATAGGGGCCGAGGAAACACCATATATTTT	CASSQDRGRGNTIYF
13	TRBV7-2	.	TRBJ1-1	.	TGTGCCAGCAGCTTAGGTAGGAACACTGAAGCTTTCTTT	CASSLGRNTEAFF
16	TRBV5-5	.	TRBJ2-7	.	TGTGCCAGCACCAAGGGGGCGGGGGGCACCGCCTACGAGCAGTACTTC	CASTKGAGGTAYEQYF
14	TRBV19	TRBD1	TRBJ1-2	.	TGTGCCAGTAGTATAAAGGGGGCGCATCATGGCTACACCTTC	CASSIKGAHHGYTF
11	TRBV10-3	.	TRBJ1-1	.	TGTGCCATCAGTGACTCATACGGAGCTTTCTTT	CAISDSYGAFF
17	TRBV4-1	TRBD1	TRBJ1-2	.	TGCGCCAGCAGCCAGGACCCAGGACAGGGGTTGAGCTATGGCTACACCTTC	CASSQDPGQGLSYGYTF
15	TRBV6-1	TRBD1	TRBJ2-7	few	TGTGCCAGCAGTGAAGAGGACAGGAGCTCCTACGAGCAGTACTTC	CASSEEDRSSYEQYF
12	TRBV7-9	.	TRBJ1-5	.	TGTGCCAGCAGCCGGGGGGGTCAGCCCCAGCATTTT	CASSRGGQPQHF
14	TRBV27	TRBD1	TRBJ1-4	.	TGTGCCAGCAGCTTTAGGACAGGGGGCGAAAAACTGTTTTTT	CASSFRTGGEKLFF
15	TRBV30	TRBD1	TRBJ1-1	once	TGTGCCTGGAGTGCCCAGGACAGGGACAACACTGAAGCTTTCTTT	CAWSAQDRDNTEAFF
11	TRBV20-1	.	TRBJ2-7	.	TGCAGTGCTAGGAGGGGGTACGAGCAGTACTTC	CSARRGYEQYF
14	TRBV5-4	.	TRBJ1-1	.	TGTGCCAGCTCCCCCCGAGCGGGGGGCACTGAAGCTTTCTTT	CASSPRAGGTEAFF
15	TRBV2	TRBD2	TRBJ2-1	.	TGTGCCAGCAGTGAATCCCGGGGGGGTTACAATGAGCAGTTCTTC	CASSESRGGYNEQFF
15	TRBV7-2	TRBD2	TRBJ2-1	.	TGTGCCAGCAGGTCGGGGGGGGAAACCTACAATGAGCAGTTCTTC	CASRSGGETYNEQFF
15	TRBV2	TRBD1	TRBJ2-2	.	TGTGCCAGCAGTATACAGGGGCGAAGCACCGGGGAGCTGTTTTTT	CASSIQGRSTGELFF
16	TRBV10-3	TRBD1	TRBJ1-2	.	TGTGCCATCAGTGATTTTCTACAGGGGAATGGCTATGGCTACACCTTC	CAISDFLQGNGYGYTF
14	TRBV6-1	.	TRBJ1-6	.	TGTGCCAGCAGTGAAGGGGCCGAATATTCACCCCTCCACTTT	CASSEGAEYSPLHF
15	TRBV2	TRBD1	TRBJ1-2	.	TGTGCCAGTCTTTTGGACCAACCCCCGGTGGGACAGGCTTTCTTC	CASLLDQPPVGQAFF
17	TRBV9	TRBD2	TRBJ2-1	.	TGTGCCAGCAGCGTAGTCGGGACTAGCGGGGCCTACAATGAGCAGTTCTTC	CASSVVGTSGAYNEQFF
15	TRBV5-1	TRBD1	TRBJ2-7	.	TGCGCCAGCAGCTTCCGGACAGGGAACTCCTACGAGCAGTACTTC	CASSFRTGNSYEQYF
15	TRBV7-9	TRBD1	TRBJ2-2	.	TGTGCCAGCAGCTCGGGACAGGGCGGCACCGGGGAGCTGTTTTTT	CASSSGQGGTGELFF
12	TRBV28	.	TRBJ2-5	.	TGTGCCAGCAGTTCGGTGGTCGGGGCCCAGTACTTC	CASSSVVGAQYF
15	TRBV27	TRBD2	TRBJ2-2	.	TGTGCCAGCCTCCCCGGGGGGGGACGGGCCGGGGAGCTGTTTTTT	CASLPGGGRAGELFF
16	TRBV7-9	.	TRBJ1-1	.	TGTGCCAGCAGCCAAGGTTCGACACGATCGAACACTGAAGCTTTCTTT	CASSQGSTRSNTEAFF
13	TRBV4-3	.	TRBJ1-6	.	TGCGCCAGCAGCCAAGTAACGAGTTCACCCCTCCACTTT	CASSQVTSSPLHF
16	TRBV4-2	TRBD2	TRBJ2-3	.	TGTGCCAGCAGCCAGCAGAGCGGGGGGGGCACAGATACGCAGTATTTT	CASSQQSGGGTDTQYF
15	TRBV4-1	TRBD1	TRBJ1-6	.	TGCGCCAGCAGCCAAGGGGACAGGGATAATTCACCCCTCCACTTT	CASSQGDRDNSPLHF
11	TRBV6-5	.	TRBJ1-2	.	TGTGCCAGCAGTCCAGGGGTAGGCTACACCTTC	CASSPGVGYTF
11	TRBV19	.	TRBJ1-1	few	TGTGCCAGTGGCGGGGCCACTGAAGCTTTCTTT	CASGGATEAFF
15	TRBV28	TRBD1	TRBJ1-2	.	TGTGCCAGCAGTTTAGGGACAGGGGCAAACTATGGCTACACCTTC	CASSLGTGANYGYTF
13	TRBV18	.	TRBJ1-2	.	TGTGCCAGCTCACCACCGACAGTCTATGGCTACACCTTC	CASSPPTVYGYTF
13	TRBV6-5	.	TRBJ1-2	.	TGTGCCAGCGCGGGGAAGACTAACTATGGCTACACCTTC	CASAGKTNYGYTF
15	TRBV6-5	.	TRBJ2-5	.	TGTGCCAGCAGCGTTTCAACTGTGCCCCGGGAGACCCAGTACTTC	CASSVSTVPRETQYF
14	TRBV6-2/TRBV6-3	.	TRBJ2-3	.	TGTGCCAGCAGCCGTGGTATACTCACAGATACGCAGTATTTT	CASSRGILTDTQYF
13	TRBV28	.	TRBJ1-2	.	TGTGCCAGCAGGACAGTACCCAACTATGGCTACACCTTC	CASRTVPNYGYTF
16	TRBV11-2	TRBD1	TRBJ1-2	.	TGTGCCAGCAGCTCCTTACAGGGGGCTGGGAACTATGGCTACACCTTC	CASSSLQGAGNYGYTF